The present entry profiles one T cell receptor (beta chain) with its context. In the authors' methods: How many nucleated cells were present was estimated from reference gene primer amplification. The table came from immunoSEQ multiplex PCR; TCRdb's copy has only in-frame clones and leaves some out. The DNA gave D and trimming, while V, J and clone size come from that table. The sample gives about 300,000 clones, about 85% of which show up once; under 6.5% is in the top ten. The data derive from a study of blood T cell repertoires in COVID-19. Across the study: Nucleic acid was either cDNA or gDNA, and it came from T cells, B-cell-depleted T cells, or PBMCs.

Germline CDR1 is SGHRS and CDR2 is YFSETQ. Germline trimming cut 1 base from V and 5 bases from J; bases unmatched to any gene: 7. This CDR3 is built from 15 residues. Participant ages covered about 18 to 89 years across 25 or so US areas. Either two negative PCRs, clearance, or symptom resolution qualified Cohort 3 donors as recovered. The sample was PBMCs or T cells enriched from blood (not recorded which). The chain employs TRBV5-1 and TRBJ2-7, with TRBD1 identical over 9 bases. The sequence was collected from a woman aged 30 to 39 who had recovered from COVID-19. Written as DNA, the CDR3 is TGCGCCAGCAGCTTGATGGGACAGGGTATTCACGAGCAGTACTTC. Translated: CASSLMGQGIHEQYF. Drawing the rest from reference TRBV5-1 and TRBJ2-7, the complete variable domain is KAGVTQTPRYLIKTRGQQVTLSCSPISGHRSVSWYQQTPGQGLQFLFEYFSETQRNKGNFPGRFSGRQFSNSRSEMNVSTLELGDSALYLCASSLMGQGIHEQYFGPGTRLTVT.